This TCR beta chain was sequenced during a study of T cell responses to AZD1222 COVID-19 vaccine. Study-wide points: Repertoire collection took place solely once the T cell response had peaked.

The CDR3 is 15 amino acids. Unmatched junction bases numbered 8, after V lost 4 bases and J lost 4 bases. Germline CDR1 is SGHRS and CDR2 is YFSETQ. Analyses pooled second doses at about 4 or about 12 weeks. The method was immunoSEQ multiplex PCR; TCRdb's version includes in-frame clones alone and lacks a portion of them. The sample yields about 200,000 clones, roughly 90% seen once. This clone has a count of ten or more. Its antigen is unidentified. V is TRBV5-1 and J is TRBJ1-2; 9 bases align to TRBD1. Here the sequenced sample was peripheral blood, taken 28 days after the second AZD1222 dose. This TCR came from an adult who received the AZD1222 COVID-19 vaccine. The CDR3 region is CASSPGQGGSYGYTF. In DNA, the CDR3 is TGCGCCAGCAGCCCGGGACAGGGAGGAAGCTATGGCTACACCTTC. Complete variable domain (other parts from reference TRBV5-1 and TRBJ1-2): KAGVTQTPRYLIKTRGQQVTLSCSPISGHRSVSWYQQTPGQGLQFLFEYFSETQRNKGNFPGRFSGRQFSNSRSEMNVSTLELGDSALYLCASSPGQGGSYGYTFGSGTRLTVV.